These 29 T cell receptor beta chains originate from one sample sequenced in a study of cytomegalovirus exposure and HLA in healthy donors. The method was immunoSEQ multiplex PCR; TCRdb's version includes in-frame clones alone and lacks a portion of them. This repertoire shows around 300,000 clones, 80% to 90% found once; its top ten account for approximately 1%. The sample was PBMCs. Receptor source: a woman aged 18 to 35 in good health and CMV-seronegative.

CDR3 nucleotides: TGTGCCAGCTCACCTCCAGCGAGCACAGATACGCAGTATTTT. Amino acid sequence: CASSPPASTDTQYF. The chain joins TRBV18 to TRBJ2-3, with no clear D. V dropped 3 bases and J dropped 0 bases, with 7 bases sitting between them. The CDR3 runs to 14 residues. Germline V gene sequence: CDR1 KGHSH, CDR2 LQKENI.

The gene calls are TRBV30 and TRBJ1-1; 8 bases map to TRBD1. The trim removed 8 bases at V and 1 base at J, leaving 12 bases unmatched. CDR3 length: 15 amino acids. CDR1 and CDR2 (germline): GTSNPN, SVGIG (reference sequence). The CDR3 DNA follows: TGTGCCGAGGGGACAGGACCCCTCGGGAACACTGAAGCTTTCTTT. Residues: CAEGTGPLGNTEAFF.

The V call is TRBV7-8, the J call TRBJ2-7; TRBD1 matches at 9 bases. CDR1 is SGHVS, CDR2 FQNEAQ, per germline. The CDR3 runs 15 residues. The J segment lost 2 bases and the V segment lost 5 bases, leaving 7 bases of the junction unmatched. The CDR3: CASSSPGTGTYEQYF. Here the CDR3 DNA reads TGTGCCAGCAGCAGTCCCGGGACAGGGACCTACGAGCAGTACTTC.

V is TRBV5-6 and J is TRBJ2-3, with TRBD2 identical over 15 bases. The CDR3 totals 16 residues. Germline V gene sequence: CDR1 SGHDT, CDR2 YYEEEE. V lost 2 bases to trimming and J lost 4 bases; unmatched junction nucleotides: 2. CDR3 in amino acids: CASSFRTSGRADTQYF. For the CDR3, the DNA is TGTGCCAGCAGCTTCAGGACTAGCGGGAGGGCAGATACGCAGTATTTT.

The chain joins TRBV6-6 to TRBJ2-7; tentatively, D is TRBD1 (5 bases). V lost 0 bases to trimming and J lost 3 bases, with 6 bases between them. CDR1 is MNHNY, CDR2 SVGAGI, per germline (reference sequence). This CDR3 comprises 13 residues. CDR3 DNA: TGTGCCAGCAGTTACTCGACAGTCTACGAGCAGTACTTC. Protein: CASSYSTVYEQYF.

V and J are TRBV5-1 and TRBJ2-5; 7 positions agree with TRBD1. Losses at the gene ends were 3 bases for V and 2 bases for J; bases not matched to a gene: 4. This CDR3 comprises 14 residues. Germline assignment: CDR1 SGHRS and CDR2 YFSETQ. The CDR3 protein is CASSSGTAQETQYF. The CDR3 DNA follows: TGCGCCAGCAGCTCTGGGACAGCTCAAGAGACCCAGTACTTC.

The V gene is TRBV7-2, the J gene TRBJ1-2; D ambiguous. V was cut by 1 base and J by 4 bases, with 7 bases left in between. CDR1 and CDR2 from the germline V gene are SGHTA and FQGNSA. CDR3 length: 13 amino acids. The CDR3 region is CASSLERAYGYTF. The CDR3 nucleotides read TGTGCCAGCAGCTTAGAGCGGGCCTATGGCTACACCTTC. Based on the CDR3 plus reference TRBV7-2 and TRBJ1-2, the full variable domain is GAGVSQSPSNKVTEKGKDVELRCDPISGHTALYWYRQSLGQGLEFLIYFQGNSAPDKSGLPSDRFSAERTGGSVSTLTIQRTQQEDSAVYLCASSLERAYGYTFGSGTRLTVV.

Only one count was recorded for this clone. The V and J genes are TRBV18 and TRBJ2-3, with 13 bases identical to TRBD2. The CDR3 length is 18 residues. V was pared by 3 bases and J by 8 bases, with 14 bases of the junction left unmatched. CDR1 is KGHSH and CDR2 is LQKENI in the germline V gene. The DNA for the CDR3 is TGTGCCAGCTCACCTTCCGGGACTAGCGGGGCCCAAGGGGGTACGCAGTATTTT. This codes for CASSPSGTSGAQGGTQYF.

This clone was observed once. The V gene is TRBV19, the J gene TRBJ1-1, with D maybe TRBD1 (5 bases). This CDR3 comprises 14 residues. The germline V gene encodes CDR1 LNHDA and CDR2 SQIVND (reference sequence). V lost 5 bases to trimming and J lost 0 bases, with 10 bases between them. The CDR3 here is CASSSGPMNTEAFF. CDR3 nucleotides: TGTGCCAGTAGTTCAGGGCCCATGAACACTGAAGCTTTCTTT.

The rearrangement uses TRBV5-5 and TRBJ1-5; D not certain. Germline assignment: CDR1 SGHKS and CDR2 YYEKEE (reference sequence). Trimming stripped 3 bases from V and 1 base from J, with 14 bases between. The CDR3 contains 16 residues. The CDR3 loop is CASSSGLGMSNQPQHF. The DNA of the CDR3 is TGTGCCAGCAGCTCGGGCCTCGGGATGAGCAATCAGCCCCAGCATTTT.

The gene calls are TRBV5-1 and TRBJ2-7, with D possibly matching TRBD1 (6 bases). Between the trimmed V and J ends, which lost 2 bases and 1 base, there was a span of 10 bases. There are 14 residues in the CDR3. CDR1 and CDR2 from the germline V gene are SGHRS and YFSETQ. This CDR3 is CASSLRQESYEQYF. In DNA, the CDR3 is TGCGCCAGCAGCTTAAGACAGGAGTCCTACGAGCAGTACTTC. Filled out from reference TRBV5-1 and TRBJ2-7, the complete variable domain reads KAGVTQTPRYLIKTRGQQVTLSCSPISGHRSVSWYQQTPGQGLQFLFEYFSETQRNKGNFPGRFSGRQFSNSRSEMNVSTLELGDSALYLCASSLRQESYEQYFGPGTRLTVT.

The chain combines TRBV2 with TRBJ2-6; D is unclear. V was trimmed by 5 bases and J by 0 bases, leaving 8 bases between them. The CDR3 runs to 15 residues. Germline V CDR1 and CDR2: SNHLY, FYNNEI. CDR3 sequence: CASSLYSSGANVLTF. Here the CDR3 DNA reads TGTGCCAGCAGTCTTTATAGCTCTGGGGCCAACGTCCTGACTTTC.

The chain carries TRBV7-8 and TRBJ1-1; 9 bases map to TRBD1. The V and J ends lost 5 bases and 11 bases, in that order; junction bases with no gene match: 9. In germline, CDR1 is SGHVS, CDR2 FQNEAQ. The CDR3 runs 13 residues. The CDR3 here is CASSQGTGLKAFF. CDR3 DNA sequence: TGTGCCAGCAGCCAAGGGACAGGGCTCAAGGCTTTCTTT.

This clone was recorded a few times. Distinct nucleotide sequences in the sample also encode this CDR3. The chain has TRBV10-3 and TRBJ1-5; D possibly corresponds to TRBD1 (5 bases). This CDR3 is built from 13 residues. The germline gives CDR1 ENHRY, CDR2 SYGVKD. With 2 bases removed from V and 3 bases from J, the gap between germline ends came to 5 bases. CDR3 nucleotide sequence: TGTGCCATCAGTGAGGGACACAATCAGCCCCAGCATTTT. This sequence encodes CAISEGHNQPQHF.

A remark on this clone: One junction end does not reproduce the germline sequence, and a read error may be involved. The CDR3 DNA reads TGCGCCAGCAGCGAGTCAGGGGCGAGTTCCTACGAGCAGTACTTC. Protein: CASSESGASSYEQYF. This chain joins TRBV10-1 and TRBJ2-7, with D maybe TRBD1 (6 bases). CDR3 length: 15 residues. The germline gives CDR1 WNHNN, CDR2 SYGVQD (reference sequence).

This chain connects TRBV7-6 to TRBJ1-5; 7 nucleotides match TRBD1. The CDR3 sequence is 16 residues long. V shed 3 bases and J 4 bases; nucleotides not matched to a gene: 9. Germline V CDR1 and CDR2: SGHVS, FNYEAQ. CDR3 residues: CASSLDDRVGNQPQHF. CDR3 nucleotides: TGTGCCAGCAGCTTGGATGACAGGGTAGGAAATCAGCCCCAGCATTTT.

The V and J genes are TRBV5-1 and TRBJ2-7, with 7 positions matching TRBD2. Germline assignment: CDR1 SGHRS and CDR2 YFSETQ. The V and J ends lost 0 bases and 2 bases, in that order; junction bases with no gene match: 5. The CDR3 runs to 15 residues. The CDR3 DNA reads TGCGCCAGCAGCTTGGATAGGGGAGGGGCCTACGAGCAGTACTTC. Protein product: CASSLDRGGAYEQYF. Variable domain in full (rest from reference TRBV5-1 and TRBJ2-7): KAGVTQTPRYLIKTRGQQVTLSCSPISGHRSVSWYQQTPGQGLQFLFEYFSETQRNKGNFPGRFSGRQFSNSRSEMNVSTLELGDSALYLCASSLDRGGAYEQYFGPGTRLTVT.

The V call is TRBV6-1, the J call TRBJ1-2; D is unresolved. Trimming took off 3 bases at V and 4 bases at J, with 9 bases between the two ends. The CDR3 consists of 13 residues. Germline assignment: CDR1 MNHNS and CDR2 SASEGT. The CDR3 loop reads CASSEAAVYGYTF. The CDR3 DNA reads TGTGCCAGCAGTGAGGCCGCAGTCTATGGCTACACCTTC.

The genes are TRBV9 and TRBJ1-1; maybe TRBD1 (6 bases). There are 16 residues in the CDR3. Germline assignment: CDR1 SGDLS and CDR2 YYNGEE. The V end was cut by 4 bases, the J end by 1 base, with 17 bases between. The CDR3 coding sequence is TGTGCCAGCAGCCCTCATAGGGGAGGGGGGAACACTGAAGCTTTCTTT. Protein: CASSPHRGGGNTEAFF.

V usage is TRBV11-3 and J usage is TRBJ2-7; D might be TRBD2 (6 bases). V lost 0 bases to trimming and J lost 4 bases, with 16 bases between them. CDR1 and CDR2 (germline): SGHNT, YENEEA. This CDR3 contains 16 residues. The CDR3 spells CASSLEVAERKYEQYF. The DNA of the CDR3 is TGTGCCAGCAGCTTAGAGGTAGCGGAGCGTAAATACGAGCAGTACTTC.

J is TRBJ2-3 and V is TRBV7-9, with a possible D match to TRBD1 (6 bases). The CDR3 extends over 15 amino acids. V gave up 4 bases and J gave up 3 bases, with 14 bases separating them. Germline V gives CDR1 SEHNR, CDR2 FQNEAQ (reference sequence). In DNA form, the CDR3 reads TGTGCCAGCAGCTGGGGGCGCGGCGGGACAGATACGCAGTATTTT. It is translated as CASSWGRGGTDTQYF.

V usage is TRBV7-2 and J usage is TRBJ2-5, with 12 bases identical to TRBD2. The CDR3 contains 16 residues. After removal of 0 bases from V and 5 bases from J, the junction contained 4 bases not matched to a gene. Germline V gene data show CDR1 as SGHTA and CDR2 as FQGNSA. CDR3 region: CASSLAASGGAETQYF. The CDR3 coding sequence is TGTGCCAGCAGCTTAGCGGCTAGCGGGGGGGCGGAGACCCAGTACTTC.

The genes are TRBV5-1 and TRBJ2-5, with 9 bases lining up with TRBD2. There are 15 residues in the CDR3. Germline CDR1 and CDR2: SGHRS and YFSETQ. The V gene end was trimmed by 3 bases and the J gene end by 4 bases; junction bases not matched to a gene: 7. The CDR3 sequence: CASSSWTSAGETQYF. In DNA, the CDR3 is TGCGCCAGCAGCTCCTGGACTAGCGCAGGAGAGACCCAGTACTTC. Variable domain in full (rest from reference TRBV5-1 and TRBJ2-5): KAGVTQTPRYLIKTRGQQVTLSCSPISGHRSVSWYQQTPGQGLQFLFEYFSETQRNKGNFPGRFSGRQFSNSRSEMNVSTLELGDSALYLCASSSWTSAGETQYFGPGTRLLVL.

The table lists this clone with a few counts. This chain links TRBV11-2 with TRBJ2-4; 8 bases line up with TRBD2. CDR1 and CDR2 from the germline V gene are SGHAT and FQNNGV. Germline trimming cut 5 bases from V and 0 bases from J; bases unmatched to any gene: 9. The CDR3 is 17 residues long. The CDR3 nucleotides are TGTGCCAGCAGCGCGATGATAGCGGGGCTAGCCAAAAACATTCAGTACTTC. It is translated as CASSAMIAGLAKNIQYF.

CDR3 amino acids: CASSPADSNQPQHF. CDR3 in DNA: TGTGCCAGCAGCCCCGCAGATAGCAATCAGCCCCAGCATTTT. The rearrangement joins TRBV7-9 to TRBJ1-5; D is unresolved. The CDR3 totals 14 residues. CDR1 SEHNR and CDR2 FQNEAQ come from the germline V gene (reference sequence). Deletions cut 5 bases from V and 0 bases from J, with 8 bases between.

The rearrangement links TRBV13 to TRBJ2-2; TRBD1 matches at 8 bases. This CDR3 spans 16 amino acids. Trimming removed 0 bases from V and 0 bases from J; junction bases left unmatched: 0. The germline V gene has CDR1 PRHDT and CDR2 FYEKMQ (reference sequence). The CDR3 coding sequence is TGTGCCAGCAGCTTAGGGGGACAGGCGAACACCGGGGAGCTGTTTTTT. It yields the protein CASSLGGQANTGELFF.

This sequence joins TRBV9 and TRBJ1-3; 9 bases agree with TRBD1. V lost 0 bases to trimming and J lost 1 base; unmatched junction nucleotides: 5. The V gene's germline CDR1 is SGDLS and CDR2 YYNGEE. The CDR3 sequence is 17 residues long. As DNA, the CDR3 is TGTGCCAGCAGCGTAGCTACCGGGACAGGGTCTGGAAACACCATATATTTT. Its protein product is CASSVATGTGSGNTIYF. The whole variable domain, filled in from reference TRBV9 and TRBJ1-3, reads DSGVTQTPKHLITATGQRVTLRCSPRSGDLSVYWYQQSLDQGLQFLIQYYNGEERAKGNILERFSAQQFPDLHSELNLSSLELGDSALYFCASSVATGTGSGNTIYFGEGSWLTVV.

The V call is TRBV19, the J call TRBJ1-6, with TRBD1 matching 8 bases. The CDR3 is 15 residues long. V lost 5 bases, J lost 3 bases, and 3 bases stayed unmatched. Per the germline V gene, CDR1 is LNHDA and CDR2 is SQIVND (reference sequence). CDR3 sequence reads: CASSPGTGYNSPLHF. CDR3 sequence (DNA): TGTGCCAGTAGTCCCGGGACAGGCTATAATTCACCCCTCCACTTT.

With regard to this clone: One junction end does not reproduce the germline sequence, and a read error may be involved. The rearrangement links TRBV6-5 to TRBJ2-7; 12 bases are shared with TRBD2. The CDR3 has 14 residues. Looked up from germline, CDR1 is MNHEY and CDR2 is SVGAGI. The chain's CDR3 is CASNRQTSGRPLHF. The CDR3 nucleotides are TGTGCCAGCAATCGACAGACTAGCGGGAGACCTCTCCACTTC.